This section outlines one TCR beta chain sequence together with its context. Original handling: For nucleated cells, counts were estimated from reference gene primer amplification. Clones were read by immunoSEQ multiplex PCR, and TCRdb kept only the in-frame ones, dropping some. That table is the source of V, J and clone size, and D and trimming were worked out from the DNA. The sample holds roughly 230,000 clones, roughly 89% seen once. These data are taken from a study of blood T cell repertoires in COVID-19. Across the whole study: Acute and convalescent COVID-19 samples came from the United States, Italy and Spain. From T cells, B-cell-depleted T cells, or PBMCs came the material, which was cDNA or gDNA.

The TCR sequence derives from a woman in her 40s who had recovered from COVID-19. The sample taken for sequencing was peripheral blood.

The CDR3 region is CAGLGQGMDEQYF. The CDR3 DNA is TGTGCCGGACTTGGACAGGGGATGGACGAGCAGTACTTC. The chain joins TRBV6-5 to TRBJ2-7, with 9 bases aligning to TRBD1. The trim removed 11 bases at V and 5 bases at J, leaving 10 bases unmatched. The CDR3 runs 13 residues. The germline V gene encodes CDR1 MNHEY and CDR2 SVGAGI.